The TCR beta chain described here comes from a study of CD8 T cells in ankylosing spondylitis. Study-level results: For ankylosing spondylitis blood, a TCR beta motif of eight or nine highly homologous variants appeared characteristic. There was reportedly significant enrichment of clones that were disease-linked in matched ankylosing spondylitis synovial fluid. Previous work reported some of these motif variants in the synovial fluid and blood of reactive arthritis.

With molecular barcodes, quantitative 5'-RACE was used to make the TCR beta libraries. Via MiXCR, TCRdb re-called the 5' RACE reads, giving one row per CDR3 protein. Of about 800,000 distinct CDR3 sequences in the sample, 10% to 15% are singletons; the top ten hold just over 0.5%. As regards this clonotype: Its antigen is undetermined.

V gave up 4 bases and J gave up 2 bases; unmatched junction bases: 6. Germline lookup yields CDR1 DFQATT and CDR2 SNEGSKA (reference sequence). CDR3 length: 14 residues. The sample taken for sequencing was blood, either unsorted or a sorted T cell fraction (not recorded which). This receptor was taken from a male donor with ankylosing spondylitis. This sequence joins TRBV20-1 and TRBJ2-3, with 7 bases matching TRBD2. The CDR3 protein is CSAKSSGHTDTQYF. CDR3 in DNA: TGCAGTGCTAAATCTAGCGGCCACACAGATACGCAGTATTTT.